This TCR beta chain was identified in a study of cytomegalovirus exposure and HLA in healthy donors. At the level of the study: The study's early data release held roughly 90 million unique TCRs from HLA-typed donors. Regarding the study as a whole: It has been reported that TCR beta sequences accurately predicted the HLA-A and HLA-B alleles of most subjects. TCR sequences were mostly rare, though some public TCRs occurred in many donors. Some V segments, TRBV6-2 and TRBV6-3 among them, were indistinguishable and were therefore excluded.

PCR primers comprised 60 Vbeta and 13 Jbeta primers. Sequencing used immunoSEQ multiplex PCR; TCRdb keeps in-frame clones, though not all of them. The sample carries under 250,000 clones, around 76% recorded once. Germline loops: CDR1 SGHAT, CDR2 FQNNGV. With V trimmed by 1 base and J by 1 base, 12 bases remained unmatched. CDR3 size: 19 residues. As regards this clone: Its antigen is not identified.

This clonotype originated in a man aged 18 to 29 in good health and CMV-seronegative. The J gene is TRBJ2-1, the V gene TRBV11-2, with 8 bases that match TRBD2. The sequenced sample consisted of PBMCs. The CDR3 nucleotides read TGTGCCAGCAGCTTAGTTGGGGGTAGCGGGGTTCAATCCTACAATGAGCAGTTCTTC. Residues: CASSLVGGSGVQSYNEQFF.